The clone carrying this TCR beta chain was found many times. Its antigen is undetermined. The germline V and J ends were trimmed by 1 base and 7 bases, with 13 bases remaining between them. The CDR3 loop spans 15 amino acids. The germline CDR1 and CDR2 sequences are SGHTA and FQGNSA. The record originates from a study of Graves' ophthalmopathy and Graves' hyperthyroidism. Whole-study results and caveats: Among thyroid clonotypes expanded above 0.001 frequency, most also appeared in blood.

RNA transcripts provided the template for amplifying TCR beta CDR3 regions. A first-round RT-PCR used HTBI primers, followed by a second-round multiplex PCR. In TCRdb, the multiplex PCR reads were re-called with MiXCR into one record per CDR3 protein. The repertoire holds about 390,000 distinct CDR3 sequences, with approximately 15% as singletons. The TCR sequence derives from a young woman with stable Graves' hyperthyroidism. V gene TRBV7-2 combines with J gene TRBJ2-2; D perhaps matches TRBD1 (5 bases). What was sequenced was peripheral blood. CDR3 amino acids: CASSLVLGRGGELFF. In nucleotides, the CDR3 is TGTGCCAGCAGCTTAGTCCTAGGAAGGGGCGGGGAGCTGTTTTTT.